This TCR beta chain was captured in a study of T-cell reconstitution after alpha-beta-depleted transplantation in children. The TCRbeta library was prepared with unique molecular identifiers. TCRdb processed the PCR reads anew with MiXCR; each CDR3 protein has one entry. The table records hundreds of thousands of distinct CDR3 sequences, around 13% of them present only once. Study conclusions and caveats: Reportedly, roughly two months post-transplant, alpha-beta T cells arose from several hundred expanded graft clones. Recipient T cells and thymic progenitors that survived gave rise to the high TCRbeta diversity observed at day 60 in some patients. Diversity and T-cell counts at one year after transplant derived mostly from new T cells.

Concerning this clonotype: Its cognate antigen is unknown.

Germline CDR1 is SGHTA and CDR2 is FQGNSA. This CDR3 has 17 residues. Trimming cost V 8 bases and J 1 base; bases outside gene matches: 14. The rearrangement links TRBV7-2 to TRBJ2-1, with 7 bases lining up with TRBD2. The TCR comes from a girl aged 2 to 10 with congenital amegakaryocytic thrombocytopenia, due to receive a stem cell transplant. Material: PBMCs, obtained before TCRalphabeta/CD19-depleted stem cell transplant. The CDR3 region has the DNA TGTGCCAGCCTATTTGGTGCGGCGGGAGCGTCCTACAATGAGCAGTTCTTC. Protein sequence: CASLFGAAGASYNEQFF.